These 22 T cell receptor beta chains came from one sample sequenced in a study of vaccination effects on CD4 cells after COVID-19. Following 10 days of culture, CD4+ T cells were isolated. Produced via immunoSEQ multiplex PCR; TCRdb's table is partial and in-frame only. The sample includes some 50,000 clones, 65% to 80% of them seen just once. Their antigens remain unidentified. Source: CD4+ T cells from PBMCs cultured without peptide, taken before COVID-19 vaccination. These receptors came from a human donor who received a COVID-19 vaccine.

The CDR3 region is CASSFSGTVNYGYTF. The CDR3 coding sequence is TGTGCCAGCAGCTTCTCAGGGACAGTTAACTATGGCTACACCTTC. This chain links TRBV11-2 with TRBJ1-2, with TRBD1 matching 7 bases. CDR3 length equals 15 residues. The germline V gene has CDR1 SGHAT and CDR2 FQNNGV. With V trimmed by 3 bases and J by 1 base, 5 bases remained unmatched.

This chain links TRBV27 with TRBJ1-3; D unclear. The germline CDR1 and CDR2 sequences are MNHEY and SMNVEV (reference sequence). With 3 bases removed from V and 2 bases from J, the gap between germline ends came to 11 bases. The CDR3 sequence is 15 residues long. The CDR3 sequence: CASSLSLNPGNTIYF. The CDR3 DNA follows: TGTGCCAGCAGTTTGAGTCTGAATCCTGGAAACACCATATATTTT.

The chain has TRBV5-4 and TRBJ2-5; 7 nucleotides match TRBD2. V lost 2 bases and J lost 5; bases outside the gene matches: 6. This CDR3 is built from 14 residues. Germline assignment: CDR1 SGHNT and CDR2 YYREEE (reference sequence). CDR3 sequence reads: CASSFGRDRETQYF. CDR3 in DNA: TGTGCCAGCAGCTTTGGGAGGGACCGGGAGACCCAGTACTTC. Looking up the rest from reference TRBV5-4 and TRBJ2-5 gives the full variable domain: ETGVTQSPTHLIKTRGQQVTLRCSSQSGHNTVSWYQQALGQGPQFIFQYYREEENGRGNFPPRFSGLQFPNYSSELNVNALELDDSALYLCASSFGRDRETQYFGPGTRLLVL.

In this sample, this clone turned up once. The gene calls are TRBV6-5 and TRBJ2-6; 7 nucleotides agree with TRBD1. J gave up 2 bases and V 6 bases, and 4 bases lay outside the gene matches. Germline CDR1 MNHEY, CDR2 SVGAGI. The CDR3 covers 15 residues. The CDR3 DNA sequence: TGTGCCAGCAGGCAAACAGGGGCTGGGGCCAACGTCCTGACTTTC. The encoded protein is CASRQTGAGANVLTF.

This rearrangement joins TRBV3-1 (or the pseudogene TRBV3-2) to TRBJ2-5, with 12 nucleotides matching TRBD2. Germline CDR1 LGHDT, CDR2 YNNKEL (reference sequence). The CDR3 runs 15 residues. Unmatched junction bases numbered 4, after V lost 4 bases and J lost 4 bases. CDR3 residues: CASSPTSGGLETQYF. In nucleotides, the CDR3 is TGTGCCAGCAGCCCCACTAGCGGGGGGCTAGAGACCCAGTACTTC.

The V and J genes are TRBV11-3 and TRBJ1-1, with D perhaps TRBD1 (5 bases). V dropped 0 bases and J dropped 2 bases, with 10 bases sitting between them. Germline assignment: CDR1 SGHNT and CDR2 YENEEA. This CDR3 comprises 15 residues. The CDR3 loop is CASSLDGAVNTEAFF. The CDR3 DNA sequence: TGTGCCAGCAGCTTAGATGGGGCAGTTAACACTGAAGCTTTCTTT.

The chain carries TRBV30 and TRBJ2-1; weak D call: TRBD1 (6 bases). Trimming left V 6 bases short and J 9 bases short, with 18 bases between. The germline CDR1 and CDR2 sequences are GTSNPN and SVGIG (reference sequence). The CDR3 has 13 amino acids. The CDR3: CACQRGSGAEQFF. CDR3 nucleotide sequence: TGTGCCTGTCAGAGGGGGTCGGGCGCTGAGCAGTTCTTC.

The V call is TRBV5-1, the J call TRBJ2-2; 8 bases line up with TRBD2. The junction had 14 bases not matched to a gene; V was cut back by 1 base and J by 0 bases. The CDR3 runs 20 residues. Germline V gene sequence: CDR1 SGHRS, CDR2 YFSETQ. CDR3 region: CASSLYSGGLRIPNTGELFF. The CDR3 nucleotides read TGCGCCAGCAGCTTGTACAGCGGGGGCTTACGGATCCCGAACACCGGGGAGCTGTTTTTT.

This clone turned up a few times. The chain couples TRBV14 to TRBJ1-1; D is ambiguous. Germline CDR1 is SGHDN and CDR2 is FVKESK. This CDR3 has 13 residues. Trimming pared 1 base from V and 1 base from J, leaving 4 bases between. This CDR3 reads CASSQARNTEAFF. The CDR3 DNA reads TGTGCCAGCAGCCAAGCCAGGAACACTGAAGCTTTCTTT.

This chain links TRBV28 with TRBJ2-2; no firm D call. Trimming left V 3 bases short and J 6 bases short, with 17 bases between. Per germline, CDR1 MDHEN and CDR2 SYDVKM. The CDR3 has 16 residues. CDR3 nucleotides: TGTGCCAGCAGTTTGAACGGCTTGATGAGTGCCGGGGAGCTGTTTTTT. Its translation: CASSLNGLMSAGELFF.

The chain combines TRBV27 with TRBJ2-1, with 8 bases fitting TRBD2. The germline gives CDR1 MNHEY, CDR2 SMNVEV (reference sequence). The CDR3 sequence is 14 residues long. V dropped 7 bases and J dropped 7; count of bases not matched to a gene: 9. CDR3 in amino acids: CASKYSGNRNEQFF. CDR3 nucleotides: TGTGCCAGCAAATATAGCGGGAATCGGAATGAGCAGTTCTTC.

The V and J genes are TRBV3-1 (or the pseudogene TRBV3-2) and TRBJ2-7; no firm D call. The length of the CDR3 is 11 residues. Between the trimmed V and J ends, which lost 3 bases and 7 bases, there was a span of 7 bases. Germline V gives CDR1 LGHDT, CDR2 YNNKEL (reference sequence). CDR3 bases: TGTGCCAGCAGCCATACGGAAGAGCAGTACTTC. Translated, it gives CASSHTEEQYF.

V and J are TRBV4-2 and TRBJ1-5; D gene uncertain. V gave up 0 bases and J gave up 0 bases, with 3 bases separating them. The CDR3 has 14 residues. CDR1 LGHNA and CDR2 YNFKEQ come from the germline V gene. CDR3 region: CASSQEHSNQPQHF. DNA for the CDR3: TGTGCCAGCAGCCAAGAGCATAGCAATCAGCCCCAGCATTTT.

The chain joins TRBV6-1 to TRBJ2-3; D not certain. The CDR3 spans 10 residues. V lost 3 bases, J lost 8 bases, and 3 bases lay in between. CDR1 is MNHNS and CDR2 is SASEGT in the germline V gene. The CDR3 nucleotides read TGTGCCAGCAGTGAGGGTACGCAGTATTTT. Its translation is CASSEGTQYF.

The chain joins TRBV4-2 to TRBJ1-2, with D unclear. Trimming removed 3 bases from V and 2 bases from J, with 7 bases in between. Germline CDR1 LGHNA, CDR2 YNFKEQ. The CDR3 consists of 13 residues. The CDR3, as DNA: TGTGCCAGCAGCCAGTCCGGGAACTATGGCTACACCTTC. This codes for CASSQSGNYGYTF.

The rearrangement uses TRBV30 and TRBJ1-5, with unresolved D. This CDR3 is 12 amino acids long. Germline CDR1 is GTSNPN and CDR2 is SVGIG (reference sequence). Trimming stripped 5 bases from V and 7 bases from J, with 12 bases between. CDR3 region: CAWGSLGQPQHF. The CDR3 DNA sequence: TGTGCCTGGGGGTCTCTAGGGCAGCCCCAGCATTTT.

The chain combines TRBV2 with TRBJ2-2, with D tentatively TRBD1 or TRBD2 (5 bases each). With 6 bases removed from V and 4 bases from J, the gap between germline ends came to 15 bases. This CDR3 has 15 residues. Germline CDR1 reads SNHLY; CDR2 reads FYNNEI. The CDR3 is CASRAVRDGTGELFF. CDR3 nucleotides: TGTGCCAGCAGAGCAGTCAGGGACGGCACCGGGGAGCTGTTTTTT.

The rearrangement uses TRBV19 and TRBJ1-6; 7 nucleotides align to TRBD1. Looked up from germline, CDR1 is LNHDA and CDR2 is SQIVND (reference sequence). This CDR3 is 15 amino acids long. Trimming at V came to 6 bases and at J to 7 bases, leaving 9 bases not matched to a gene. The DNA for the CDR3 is TGTGCCAGTAGCCAACAGGGGCAAAGGAATTCACCCCTCCACTTT. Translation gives CASSQQGQRNSPLHF. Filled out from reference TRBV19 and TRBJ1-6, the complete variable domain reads DGGITQSPKYLFRKEGQNVTLSCEQNLNHDAMYWYRQDPGQGLRLIYYSQIVNDFQKGDIAEGYSVSREKKESFPLTVTSAQKNPTAFYLCASSQQGQRNSPLHFGNGTRLTVT.

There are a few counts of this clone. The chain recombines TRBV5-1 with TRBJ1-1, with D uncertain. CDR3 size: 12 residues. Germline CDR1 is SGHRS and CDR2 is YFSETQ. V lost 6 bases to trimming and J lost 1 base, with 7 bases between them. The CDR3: CASKNQNTEAFF. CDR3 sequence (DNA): TGCGCCAGCAAAAACCAGAACACTGAAGCTTTCTTT.

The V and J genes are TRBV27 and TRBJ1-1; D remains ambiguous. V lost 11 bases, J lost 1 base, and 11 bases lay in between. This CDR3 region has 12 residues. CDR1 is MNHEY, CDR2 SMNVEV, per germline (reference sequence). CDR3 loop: CAAGRENTEAFF. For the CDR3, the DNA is TGTGCCGCCGGACGGGAGAACACTGAAGCTTTCTTT.

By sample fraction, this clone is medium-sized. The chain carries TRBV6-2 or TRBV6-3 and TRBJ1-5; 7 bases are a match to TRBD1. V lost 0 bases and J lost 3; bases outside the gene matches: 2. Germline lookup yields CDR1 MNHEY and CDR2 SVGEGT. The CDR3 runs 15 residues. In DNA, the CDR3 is TGTGCCAGCAGTTACTCCGGGACAGACAATCAGCCCCAGCATTTT. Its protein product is CASSYSGTDNQPQHF.

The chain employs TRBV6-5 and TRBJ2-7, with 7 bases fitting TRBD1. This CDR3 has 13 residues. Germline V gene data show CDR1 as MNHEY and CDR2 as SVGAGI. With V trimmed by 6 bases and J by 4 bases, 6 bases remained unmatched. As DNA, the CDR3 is TGTGCCAGCAGGGGGACAGAAAGGTACGAGCAGTACTTC. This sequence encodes CASRGTERYEQYF.